The rows below give T cell receptor beta chains drawn from one sample of a study of CD8 T cells in Susac syndrome. TCRdb fed the immunoSEQ multiplex PCR reads into MiXCR, producing one record per CDR3 protein. This table holds approximately 220,000 distinct CDR3 sequences, around 90% found once. The source material was CD8+ T cells from PBMCs. The receptors here all came from a human donor with multiple sclerosis. CDR3s include the opening cysteine and the closing phenylalanine or tryptophan. A D gene is named only where the DNA matches it firmly. Size values are once, few and many counts, or a class for expanded clones, and some rows have none.

j_call v_call clone_size d_call cdr3_nt cdr3_aa
TRBJ2-1 TRBV4-1 once . TGCGCCAGCAGCCAAGAATTTTTTTATGAAGGCAATGAGCAGTTCTTC CASSQEFFYEGNEQFF
TRBJ2-2 TRBV15 . . TGTGCCACCGGGGGCCTAGCGGCCTACACCGGGGAGCTGTTTTTT CATGGLAAYTGELFF
TRBJ2-1 TRBV7-2 . TRBD2 TGTGCCAGCAGCTTATTCCCGCGGGGGAGCTCCTACAATGAGCAGTTCTTC CASSLFPRGSSYNEQFF
TRBJ2-1 TRBV11-2 . . TGTGCCAGCAGCCCTGGGGCGGGGACACACCATGAGCAGTTCTTC CASSPGAGTHHEQFF
TRBJ2-3 TRBV6-4 . . TGTGCCAGCGCTCCTAACGGTGACACAGATACGCAGTATTTT CASAPNGDTDTQYF
TRBJ2-1 TRBV9 . . TGTGCCAGCAGCGAGGGCGGAAATATTATTTACAATGAGCAGTTCTTC CASSEGGNIIYNEQFF
TRBJ2-4 TRBV5-6 . . TGTGCCAGCAGCTTGGGAAGTATAGGGAACATTCAGTACTTC CASSLGSIGNIQYF
TRBJ2-7 TRBV7-9 once . TGTGCCAGCACCTCCCTCGGGGATTCCTACGAGCAGTACTTC CASTSLGDSYEQYF
TRBJ1-5 TRBV5-6 once . TGTGCCAGCAGCTTGGGGGCGGCAAATAGCAATCAGCCCCAGCATTTT CASSLGAANSNQPQHF
TRBJ2-7 TRBV6-2/TRBV6-3 . . TGTGCCAGCAGTTACTTATCTAGTACCTACGAGCAGTACTTC CASSYLSSTYEQYF
TRBJ1-1 TRBV20-1 . . TGCACCCTCGGGGAGGGGCCCACTGAAGCTTTCTTT CTLGEGPTEAFF
TRBJ1-3 TRBV12-3/TRBV12-4 . TRBD1 TGTGCCAGCAGGTTTACTCTGACAGGGGAAGATTTCTCTGGAAACACCATATATTTT CASRFTLTGEDFSGNTIYF
TRBJ2-7 TRBV30 . . TGTGCCTGGAGCCCCGGGACGGGCTACGAGCAGTACTTC CAWSPGTGYEQYF
TRBJ2-1 TRBV13 . . TGTGCCAGCAGCTCCCAGGGAGTGAGAAATGAGCAGTTCTTC CASSSQGVRNEQFF
TRBJ2-7 TRBV5-6 . TRBD1 TGTGCCAGCAGTTCGGGACAGACCTACGAGCAGTACTTC CASSSGQTYEQYF
TRBJ2-2 TRBV13 . . TGTGCCAGCAGCTTAGGCCGCGGGAACACCGGGGAGCTGTTTTTT CASSLGRGNTGELFF
TRBJ2-2 TRBV12-3/TRBV12-4 . . TGTGCCAGCAGTCCCGAACTAGCCGCGGCCGGGGAGCTGTTTTTT CASSPELAAAGELFF
TRBJ2-5 TRBV12-5 . . TGTGCTAGTGGGACCTTGGAGGGCCGCCAAGAGACCCAGTACTTC CASGTLEGRQETQYF
TRBJ2-2 TRBV6-2/TRBV6-3 . . TGTGCCAGCTTCCCGGAGGGGCTCGCCGGGGAGCTGTTTTTT CASFPEGLAGELFF